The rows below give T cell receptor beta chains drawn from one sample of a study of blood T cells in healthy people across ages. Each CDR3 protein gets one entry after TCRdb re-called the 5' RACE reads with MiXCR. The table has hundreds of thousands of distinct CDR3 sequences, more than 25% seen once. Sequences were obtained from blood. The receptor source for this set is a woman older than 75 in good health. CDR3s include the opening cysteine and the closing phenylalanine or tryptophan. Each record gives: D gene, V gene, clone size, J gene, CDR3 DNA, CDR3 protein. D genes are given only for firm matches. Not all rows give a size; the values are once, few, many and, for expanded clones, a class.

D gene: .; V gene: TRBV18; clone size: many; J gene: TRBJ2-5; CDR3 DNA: TGTGCCAGCCATATAGGGATTCAAGAGACCCAGTACTTC; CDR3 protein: CASHIGIQETQYF
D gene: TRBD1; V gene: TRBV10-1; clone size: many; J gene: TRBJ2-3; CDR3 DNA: TGCGCCAGCAGTGAGTCAGGGACAGGAAGACTGGATACGCAGTATTTT; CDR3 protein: CASSESGTGRLDTQYF
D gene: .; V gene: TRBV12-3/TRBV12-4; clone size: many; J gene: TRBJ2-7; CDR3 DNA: TGTGCCAGCAGTTTTTACTACGAGCAGTACTTC; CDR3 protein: CASSFYYEQYF
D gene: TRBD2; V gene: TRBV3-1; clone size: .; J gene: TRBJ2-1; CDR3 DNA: TGTGCCAGCAGCCAAGACCCGGGGGGGGTTGGTGAGCAGTTCTTC; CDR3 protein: CASSQDPGGVGEQFF
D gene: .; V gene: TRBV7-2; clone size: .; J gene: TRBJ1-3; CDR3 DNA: TGTGCCAGCAGCTTAGAAGGGGGAGGTGGGAACACCATATATTTT; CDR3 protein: CASSLEGGGGNTIYF
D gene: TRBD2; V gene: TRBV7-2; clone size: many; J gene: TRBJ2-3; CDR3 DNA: TGTGCCAGCAGCCTATATAGACTAGCGGGAACACCGGCGGATACGCAGTATTTT; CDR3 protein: CASSLYRLAGTPADTQYF
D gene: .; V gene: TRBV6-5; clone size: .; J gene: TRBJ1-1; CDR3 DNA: TGTGCCAGCAGGATACGATCGGGCAGAAACACTGAAGCTTTCTTT; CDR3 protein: CASRIRSGRNTEAFF
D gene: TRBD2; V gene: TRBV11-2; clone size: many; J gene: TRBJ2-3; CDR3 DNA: TGTGCCAGCAGCAGTGGGGGCCTAGCGGGGGATACGCAGTATTTT; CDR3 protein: CASSSGGLAGDTQYF
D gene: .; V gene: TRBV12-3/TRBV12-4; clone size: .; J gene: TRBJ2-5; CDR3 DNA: TGTGCCAGCACCCCCGGGGGCAGGGAGACCCAGTACTTC; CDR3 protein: CASTPGGRETQYF
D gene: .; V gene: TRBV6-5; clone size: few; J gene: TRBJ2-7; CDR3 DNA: TGTGCCAGCAGTTACTCGGGAGGCCCTCGGGCCTACGAGCAGTACTTC; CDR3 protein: CASSYSGGPRAYEQYF
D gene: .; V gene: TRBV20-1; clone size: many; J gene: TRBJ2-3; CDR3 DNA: TGCAGTGCTAGAGTGGCGGGGTTACCAGATACGCAGTATTTT; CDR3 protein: CSARVAGLPDTQYF
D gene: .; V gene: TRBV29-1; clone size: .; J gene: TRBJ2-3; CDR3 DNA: TGCAGCGTCTTGGGGCAGGCGACAGATACGCAGTATTTT; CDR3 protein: CSVLGQATDTQYF
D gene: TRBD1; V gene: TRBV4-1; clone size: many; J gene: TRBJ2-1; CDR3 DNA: TGCGCCAGCAGCCAGGACAGGGCCTCCTACAATGAGCAGTTCTTC; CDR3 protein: CASSQDRASYNEQFF
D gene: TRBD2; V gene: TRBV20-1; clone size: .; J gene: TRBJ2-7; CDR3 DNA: TGCAGTGCTTTTCGACTAGCGGGGATTTACGAGCAGTACTTC; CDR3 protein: CSAFRLAGIYEQYF
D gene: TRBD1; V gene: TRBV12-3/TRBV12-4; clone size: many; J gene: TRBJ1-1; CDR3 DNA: TGTGCCAGCAGTTTAAGGACAGGGAACACTGAAGCTTTCTTT; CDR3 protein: CASSLRTGNTEAFF
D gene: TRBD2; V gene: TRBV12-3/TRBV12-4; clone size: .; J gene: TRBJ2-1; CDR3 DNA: TGTGCCAGCAGACCTATGGCGGGGGGGCAGGATGAGCAGTTCTTC; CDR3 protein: CASRPMAGGQDEQFF
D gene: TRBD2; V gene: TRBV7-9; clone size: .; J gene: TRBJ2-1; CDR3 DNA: TGTGCCAGTAGTATATGGACTAGCGGGAGGATAATTGAGCAGGTCTTC; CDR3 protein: CASSIWTSGRIIEQVF
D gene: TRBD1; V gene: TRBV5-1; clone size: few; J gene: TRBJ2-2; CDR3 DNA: TGCGCCAGCAGCTCGATGGGACAGGGGGCCGGGGAGCTGTTTTTT; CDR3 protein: CASSSMGQGAGELFF
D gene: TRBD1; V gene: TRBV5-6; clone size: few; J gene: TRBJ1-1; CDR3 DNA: TGTGCCAGCAGCTCCCAGGGGGCGCGCACTGAAGCTTTCTTT; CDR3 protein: CASSSQGARTEAFF
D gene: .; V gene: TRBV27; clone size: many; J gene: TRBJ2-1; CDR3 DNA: TGTGCCAGCAGTCCGAAACCGGGACTCCCACCCGATGAGCAGTTCTTC; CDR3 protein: CASSPKPGLPPDEQFF
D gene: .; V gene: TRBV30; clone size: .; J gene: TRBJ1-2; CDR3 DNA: TGTGCCTGGAGTGAGGGCCATAACTATGGCTACACCTTC; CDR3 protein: CAWSEGHNYGYTF
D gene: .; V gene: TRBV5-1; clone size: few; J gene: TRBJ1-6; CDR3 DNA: TGCGCCAGCAGCTATAAGCAAGATTCACCCCTCCACTTT; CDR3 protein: CASSYKQDSPLHF
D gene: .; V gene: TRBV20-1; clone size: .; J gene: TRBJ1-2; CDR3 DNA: TGCAGTGCTAGTGCAATTAACTATGGCTACACCTTC; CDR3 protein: CSASAINYGYTF
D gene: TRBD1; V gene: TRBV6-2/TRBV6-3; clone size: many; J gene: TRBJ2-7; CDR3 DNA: TGTGCCAGCGGGGGGGACAGGGGGCTTCCCTACGAGCAGTACTTC; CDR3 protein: CASGGDRGLPYEQYF
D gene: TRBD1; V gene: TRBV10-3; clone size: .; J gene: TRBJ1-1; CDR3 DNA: TGTACCATCAGGGGGACGGTAATAAACACTGAAGCTTTCTTT; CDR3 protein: CTIRGTVINTEAFF
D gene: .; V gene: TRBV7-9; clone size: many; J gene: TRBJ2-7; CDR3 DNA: TGTGCCAGCAGAAGAGAGGTAGGGTCCGAGCAGTACTTC; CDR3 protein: CASRREVGSEQYF
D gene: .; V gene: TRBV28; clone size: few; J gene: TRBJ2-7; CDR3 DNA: TGTGCCAGCAGGATGACCTCAAGTTACGAGCAGTACTTC; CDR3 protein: CASRMTSSYEQYF
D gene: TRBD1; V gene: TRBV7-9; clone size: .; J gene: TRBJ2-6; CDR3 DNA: TGTGCCAGCAGCTCAACCCTCCGGGACAGGGAAACTGGGGCCAACGTCCTGACTTTC; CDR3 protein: CASSSTLRDRETGANVLTF
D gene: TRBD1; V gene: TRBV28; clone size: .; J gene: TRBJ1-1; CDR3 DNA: TGTGCCAGCAGTCCCAGACAGGGGTGGACTGAAGCTTTCTTT; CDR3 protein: CASSPRQGWTEAFF
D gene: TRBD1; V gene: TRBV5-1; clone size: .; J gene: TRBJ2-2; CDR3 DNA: TGCGCCAGCAGCTTACAGGGGCCCACCGGGGAGCTGTTTTTT; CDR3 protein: CASSLQGPTGELFF
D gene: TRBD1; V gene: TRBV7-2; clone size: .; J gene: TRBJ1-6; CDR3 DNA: TGTGCCAGCAGCTTAAACAGGGGAGGAACACCCCTCCACTTT; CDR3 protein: CASSLNRGGTPLHF